This T cell receptor (beta chain) was retrieved from a study of shared clonotypes between healthy human individuals. Assay used: immunoSEQ multiplex PCR; TCRdb lists only in-frame clones, some missing. The sample includes about 610,000 clones, roughly 96% of them seen just once. The study's findings and limits: Estimated clonotype richness was generally higher in naive than memory subsets.

V lost 6 bases to trimming and J lost 1 base, with 4 bases between them. The germline CDR1 and CDR2 sequences are MNHNS and SASEGT. CDR3 length equals 11 residues. Comment on this clone: The antigen is unknown.

Selected positively for CCR7 and CD45RO-negative, naive CD8 cells excluded terminally differentiated effector memory CD45RA+ cells. Free of recent acute infections or vaccinations, the donors were healthy HIV-negative adults. Each donor was a Caucasian adult residing in Nashville, Tennessee. The specimen sequenced was naive CD8+ T cells sorted from blood. The sequence came from a woman in her twenties or thirties in good health. The chain employs TRBV6-1 and TRBJ2-7; D unclear. CDR3 sequence reads: CASRTSYEQYF. The CDR3 region has the DNA TGTGCCAGCAGGACTTCCTACGAGCAGTACTTC.